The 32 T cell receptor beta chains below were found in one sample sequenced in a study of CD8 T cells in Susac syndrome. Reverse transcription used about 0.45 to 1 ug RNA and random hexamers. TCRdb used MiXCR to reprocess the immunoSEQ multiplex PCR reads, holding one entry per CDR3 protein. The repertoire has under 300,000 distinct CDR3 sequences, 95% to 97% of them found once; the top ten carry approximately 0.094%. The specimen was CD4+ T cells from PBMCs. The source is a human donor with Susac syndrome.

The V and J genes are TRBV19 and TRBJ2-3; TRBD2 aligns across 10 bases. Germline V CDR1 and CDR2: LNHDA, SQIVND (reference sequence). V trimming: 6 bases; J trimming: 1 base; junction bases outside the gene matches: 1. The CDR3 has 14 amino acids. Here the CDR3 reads CASRAGGGTDTQYF. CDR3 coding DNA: TGTGCCAGTAGAGCGGGAGGGGGCACAGATACGCAGTATTTT.

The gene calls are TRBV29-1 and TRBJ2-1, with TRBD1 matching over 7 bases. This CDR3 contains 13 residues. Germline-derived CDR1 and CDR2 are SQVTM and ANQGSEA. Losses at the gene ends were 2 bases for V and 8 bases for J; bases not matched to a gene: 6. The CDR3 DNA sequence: TGCAGCGTTGAAACAGGGGCAGGAGATGAGCAGTTCTTC. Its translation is CSVETGAGDEQFF.

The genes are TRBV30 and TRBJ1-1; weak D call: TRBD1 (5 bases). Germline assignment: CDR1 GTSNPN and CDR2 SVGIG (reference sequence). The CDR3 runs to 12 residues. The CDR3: CASTRDGTEAFF. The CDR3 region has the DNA TGTGCATCGACCCGGGACGGCACTGAAGCTTTCTTT.

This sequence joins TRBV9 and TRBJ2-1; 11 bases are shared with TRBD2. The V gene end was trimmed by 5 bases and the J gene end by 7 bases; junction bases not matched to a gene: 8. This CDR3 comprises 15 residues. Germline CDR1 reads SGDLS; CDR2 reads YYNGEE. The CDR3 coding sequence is TGTGCCAGCAGGCCCCCCACTAGCGGGAGTAATGAGCAGTTCTTC. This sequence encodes CASRPPTSGSNEQFF.

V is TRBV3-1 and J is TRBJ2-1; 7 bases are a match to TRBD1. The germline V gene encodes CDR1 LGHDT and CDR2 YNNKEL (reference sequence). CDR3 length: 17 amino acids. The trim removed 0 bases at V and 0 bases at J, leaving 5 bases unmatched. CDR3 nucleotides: TGTGCCAGCAGCCAAGACCCAGGGGGATACTCCTACAATGAGCAGTTCTTC. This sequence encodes CASSQDPGGYSYNEQFF.

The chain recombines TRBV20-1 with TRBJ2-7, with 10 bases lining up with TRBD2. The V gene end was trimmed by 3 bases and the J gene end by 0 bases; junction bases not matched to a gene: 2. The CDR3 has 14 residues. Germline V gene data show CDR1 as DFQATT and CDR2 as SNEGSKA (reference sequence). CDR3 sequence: CSASSSGSSYEQYF. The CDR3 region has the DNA TGCAGTGCTAGCTCTAGCGGGAGCTCCTACGAGCAGTACTTC.

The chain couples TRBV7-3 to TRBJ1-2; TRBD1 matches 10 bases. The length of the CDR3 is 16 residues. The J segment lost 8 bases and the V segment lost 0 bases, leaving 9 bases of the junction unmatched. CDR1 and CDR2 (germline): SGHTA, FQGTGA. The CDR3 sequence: CASSLTHGTGALGYTF. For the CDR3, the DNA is TGTGCCAGCAGCTTAACGCATGGGACAGGGGCGTTGGGCTACACCTTC.

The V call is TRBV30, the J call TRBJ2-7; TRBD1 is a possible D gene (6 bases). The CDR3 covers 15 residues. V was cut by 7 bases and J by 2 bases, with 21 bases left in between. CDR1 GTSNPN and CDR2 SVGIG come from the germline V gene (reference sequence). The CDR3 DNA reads TGTGCCTTTTCACACAGGGAAGGAGCCCCCTACGAGCAGTACTTC. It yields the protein CAFSHREGAPYEQYF.

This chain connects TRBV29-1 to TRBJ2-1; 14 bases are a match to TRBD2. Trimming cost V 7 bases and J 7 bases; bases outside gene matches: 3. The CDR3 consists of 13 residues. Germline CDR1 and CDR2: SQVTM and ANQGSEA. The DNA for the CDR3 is TGCAGCGAGGGACTAGCGGGAGCGAATGAGCAGTTCTTC. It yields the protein CSEGLAGANEQFF.

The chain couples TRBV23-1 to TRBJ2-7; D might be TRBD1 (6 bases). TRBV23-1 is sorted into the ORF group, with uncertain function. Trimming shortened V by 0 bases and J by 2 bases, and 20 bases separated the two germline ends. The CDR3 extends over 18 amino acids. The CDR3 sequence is CASSQSKRDTTPTYEQYF. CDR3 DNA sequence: TGCGCCAGCAGTCAATCTAAGAGGGACACGACGCCGACCTACGAGCAGTACTTC.

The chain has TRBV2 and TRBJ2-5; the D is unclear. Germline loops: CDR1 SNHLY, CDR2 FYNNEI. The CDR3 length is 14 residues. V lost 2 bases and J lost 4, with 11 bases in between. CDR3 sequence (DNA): TGTGCCAGCAGTGAACGGCGTACCGGAGAGACCCAGTACTTC. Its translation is CASSERRTGETQYF. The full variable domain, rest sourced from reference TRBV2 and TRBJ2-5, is EPEVTQTPSHQVTQMGQEVILRCVPISNHLYFYWYRQILGQKVEFLVSFYNNEISEKSEIFDDQFSVERPDGSNFTLKIRSTKLEDSAMYFCASSERRTGETQYFGPGTRLLVL.

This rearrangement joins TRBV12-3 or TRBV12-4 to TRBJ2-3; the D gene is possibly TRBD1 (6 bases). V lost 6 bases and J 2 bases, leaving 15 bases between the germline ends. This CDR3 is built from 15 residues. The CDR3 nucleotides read TGTGCCAGCAGATCTCCCGGGACACCCACAGATACGCAGTATTTT. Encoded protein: CASRSPGTPTDTQYF.

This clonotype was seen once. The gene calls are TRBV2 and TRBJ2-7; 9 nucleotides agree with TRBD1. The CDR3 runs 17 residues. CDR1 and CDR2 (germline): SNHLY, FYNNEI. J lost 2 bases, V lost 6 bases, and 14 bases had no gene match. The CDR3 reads CASSRDRDTTGAYEQYF. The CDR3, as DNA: TGTGCCAGCAGCCGGGACAGGGATACCACAGGGGCCTACGAGCAGTACTTC. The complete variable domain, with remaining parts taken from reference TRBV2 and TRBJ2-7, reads EPEVTQTPSHQVTQMGQEVILRCVPISNHLYFYWYRQILGQKVEFLVSFYNNEISEKSEIFDDQFSVERPDGSNFTLKIRSTKLEDSAMYFCASSRDRDTTGAYEQYFGPGTRLTVT.

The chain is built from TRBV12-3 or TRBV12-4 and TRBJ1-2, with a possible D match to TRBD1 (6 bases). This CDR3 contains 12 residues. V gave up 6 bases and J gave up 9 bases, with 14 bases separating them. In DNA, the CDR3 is TGTGCCAGCAGCCAGTCACAGGGAAGCTACACCTTC. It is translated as CASSQSQGSYTF.

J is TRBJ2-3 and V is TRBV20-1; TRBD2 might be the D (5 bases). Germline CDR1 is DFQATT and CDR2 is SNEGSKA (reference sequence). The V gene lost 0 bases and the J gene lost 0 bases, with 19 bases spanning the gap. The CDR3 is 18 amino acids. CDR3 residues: CSARDISGTQTSTDTQYF. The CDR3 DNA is TGCAGTGCTAGAGATATTTCGGGAACCCAGACTAGCACAGATACGCAGTATTTT.

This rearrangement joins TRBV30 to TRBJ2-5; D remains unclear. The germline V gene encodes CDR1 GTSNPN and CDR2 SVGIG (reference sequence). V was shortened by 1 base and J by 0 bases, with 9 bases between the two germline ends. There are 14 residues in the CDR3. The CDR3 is CAWSGSGNQETQYF. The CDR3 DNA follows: TGTGCCTGGAGTGGGTCTGGTAACCAAGAGACCCAGTACTTC.

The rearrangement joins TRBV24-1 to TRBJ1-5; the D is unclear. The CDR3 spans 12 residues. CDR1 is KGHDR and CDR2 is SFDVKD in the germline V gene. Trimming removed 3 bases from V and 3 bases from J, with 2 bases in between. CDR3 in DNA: TGTGCCACCAGTGATCCCAATCAGCCCCAGCATTTT. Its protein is CATSDPNQPQHF.

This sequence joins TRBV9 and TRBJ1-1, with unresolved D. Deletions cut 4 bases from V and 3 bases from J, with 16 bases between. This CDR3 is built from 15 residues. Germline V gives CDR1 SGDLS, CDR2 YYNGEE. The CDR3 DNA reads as TGTGCCAGCAGCCACGGGGTGGGAATAGACACTGAAGCTTTCTTT. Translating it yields CASSHGVGIDTEAFF.

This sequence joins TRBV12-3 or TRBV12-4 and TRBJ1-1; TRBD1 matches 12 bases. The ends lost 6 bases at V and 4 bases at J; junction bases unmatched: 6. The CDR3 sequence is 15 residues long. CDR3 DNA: TGTGCCAGCAGGGGGACAGGGGGCTGGGTCACTGAAGCTTTCTTT. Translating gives CASRGTGGWVTEAFF.

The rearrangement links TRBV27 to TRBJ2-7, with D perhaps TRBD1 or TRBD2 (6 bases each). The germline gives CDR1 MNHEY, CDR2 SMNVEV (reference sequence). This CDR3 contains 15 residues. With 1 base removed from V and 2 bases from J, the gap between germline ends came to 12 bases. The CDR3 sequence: CASSLFSGATYEQYF. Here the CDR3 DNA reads TGTGCCAGCAGTTTATTTTCGGGGGCAACCTACGAGCAGTACTTC.

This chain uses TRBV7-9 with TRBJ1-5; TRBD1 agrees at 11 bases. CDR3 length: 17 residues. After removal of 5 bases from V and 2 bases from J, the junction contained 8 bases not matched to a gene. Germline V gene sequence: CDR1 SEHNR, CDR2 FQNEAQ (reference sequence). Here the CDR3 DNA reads TGTGCCAGCAGCGCAGGACAGGGGGCGTTAGGCAATCAGCCCCAGCATTTT. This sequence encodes CASSAGQGALGNQPQHF.

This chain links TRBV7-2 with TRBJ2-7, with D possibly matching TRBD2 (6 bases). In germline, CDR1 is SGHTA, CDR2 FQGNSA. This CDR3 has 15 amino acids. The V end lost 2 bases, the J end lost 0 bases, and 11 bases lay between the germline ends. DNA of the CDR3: TGTGCCAGCAGCTTAACGGCTAGCGACTCCTACGAGCAGTACTTC. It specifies CASSLTASDSYEQYF.

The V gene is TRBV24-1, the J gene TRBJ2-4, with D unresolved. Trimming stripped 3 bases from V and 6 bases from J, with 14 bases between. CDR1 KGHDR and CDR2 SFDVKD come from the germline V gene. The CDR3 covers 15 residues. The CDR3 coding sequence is TGTGCCACCAGTGATCCGCGGATGGTAGGAAACATTCAGTACTTC. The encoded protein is CATSDPRMVGNIQYF.

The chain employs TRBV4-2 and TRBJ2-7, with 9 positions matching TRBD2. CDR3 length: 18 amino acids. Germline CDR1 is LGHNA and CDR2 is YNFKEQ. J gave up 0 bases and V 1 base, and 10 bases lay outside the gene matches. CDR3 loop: CASSQAHQREATSYEQYF. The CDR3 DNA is TGTGCCAGCAGCCAAGCGCACCAGCGGGAGGCAACCTCCTACGAGCAGTACTTC.

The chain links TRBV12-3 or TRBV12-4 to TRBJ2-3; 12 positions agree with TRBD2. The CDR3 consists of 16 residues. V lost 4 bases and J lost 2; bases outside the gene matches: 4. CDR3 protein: CASSSPSGRVTDTQYF. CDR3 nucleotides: TGTGCCAGCAGTTCCCCTAGCGGGAGGGTCACAGATACGCAGTATTTT.

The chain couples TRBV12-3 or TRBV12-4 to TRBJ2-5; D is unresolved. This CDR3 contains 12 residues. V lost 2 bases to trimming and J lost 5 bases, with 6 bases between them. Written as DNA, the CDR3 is TGTGCCAGCAGTTTAAAGTCCGAGACCCAGTACTTC. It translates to CASSLKSETQYF.

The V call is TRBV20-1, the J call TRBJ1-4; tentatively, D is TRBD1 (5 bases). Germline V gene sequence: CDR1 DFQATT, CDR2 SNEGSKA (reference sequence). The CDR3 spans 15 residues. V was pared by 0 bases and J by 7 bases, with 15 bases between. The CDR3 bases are TGCAGTGCTAGAGATCACGGGGCGGTTGTTGAAAAACTGTTTTTT. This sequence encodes CSARDHGAVVEKLFF.

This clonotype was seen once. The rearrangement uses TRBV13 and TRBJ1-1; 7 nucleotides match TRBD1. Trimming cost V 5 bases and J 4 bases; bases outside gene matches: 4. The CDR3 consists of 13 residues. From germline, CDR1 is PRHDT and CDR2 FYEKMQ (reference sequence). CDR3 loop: CASSRDRATEAFF. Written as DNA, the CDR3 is TGTGCCAGCAGCCGCGACAGGGCCACTGAAGCTTTCTTT.

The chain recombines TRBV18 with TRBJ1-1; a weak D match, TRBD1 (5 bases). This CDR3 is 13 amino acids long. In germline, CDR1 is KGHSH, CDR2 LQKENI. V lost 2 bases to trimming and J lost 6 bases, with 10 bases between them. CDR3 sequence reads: CASSPGAEAEAFF. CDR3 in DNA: TGTGCCAGCTCACCAGGGGCAGAGGCTGAAGCTTTCTTT.

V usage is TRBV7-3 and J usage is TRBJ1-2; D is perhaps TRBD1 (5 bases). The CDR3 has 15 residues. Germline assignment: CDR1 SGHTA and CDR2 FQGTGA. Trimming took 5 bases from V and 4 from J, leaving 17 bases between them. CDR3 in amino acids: CASSPLGTSGYGYTF. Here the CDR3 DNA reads TGTGCCAGCAGCCCCCTCGGGACTTCCGGCTATGGCTACACCTTC.

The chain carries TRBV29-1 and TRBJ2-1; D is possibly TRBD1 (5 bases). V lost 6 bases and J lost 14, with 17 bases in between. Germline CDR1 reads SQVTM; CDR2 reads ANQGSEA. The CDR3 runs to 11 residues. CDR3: CSVGRARSKFF. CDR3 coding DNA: TGCAGCGTCGGCAGGGCTAGGTCGAAGTTCTTC.

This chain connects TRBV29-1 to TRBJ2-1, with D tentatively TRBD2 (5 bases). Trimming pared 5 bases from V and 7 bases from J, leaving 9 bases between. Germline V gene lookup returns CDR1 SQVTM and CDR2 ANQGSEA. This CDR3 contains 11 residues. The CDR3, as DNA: TGCAGCGTTCTTGGCGGGAATGAGCAGTTCTTC. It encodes CSVLGGNEQFF.